This T cell receptor (beta chain) appears in the sequencing data of a study of T cell changes during pregnancy in multiple sclerosis. Germline values: CDR1 KGHSH, CDR2 LQKENI. The CDR3 totals 16 residues. Sequencing used immunoSEQ multiplex PCR; TCRdb keeps in-frame clones, though not all of them. Of tens of thousands of clones listed, approximately 92% were seen once; the top ten hold approximately 0.62%. In the case of this clone: Compared with germline, one end of the junction differs, possibly owing to a read error.

This sample comprised CD4+ T cells from peripheral blood mononuclear cells, obtained in the third trimester of pregnancy. The TCR originated in a female donor with multiple sclerosis, enrolled in a pregnancy study. The rearrangement joins TRBV18 to TRBJ2-1; the match to TRBD2 covers 8 bases. The CDR3 region is CASSPQRGPSYNEQFF. CDR3 DNA sequence: TGTGCCAGCTCCCCACAGCGGGGGCCCTCCTACAATGAGCAGTTCTTC.